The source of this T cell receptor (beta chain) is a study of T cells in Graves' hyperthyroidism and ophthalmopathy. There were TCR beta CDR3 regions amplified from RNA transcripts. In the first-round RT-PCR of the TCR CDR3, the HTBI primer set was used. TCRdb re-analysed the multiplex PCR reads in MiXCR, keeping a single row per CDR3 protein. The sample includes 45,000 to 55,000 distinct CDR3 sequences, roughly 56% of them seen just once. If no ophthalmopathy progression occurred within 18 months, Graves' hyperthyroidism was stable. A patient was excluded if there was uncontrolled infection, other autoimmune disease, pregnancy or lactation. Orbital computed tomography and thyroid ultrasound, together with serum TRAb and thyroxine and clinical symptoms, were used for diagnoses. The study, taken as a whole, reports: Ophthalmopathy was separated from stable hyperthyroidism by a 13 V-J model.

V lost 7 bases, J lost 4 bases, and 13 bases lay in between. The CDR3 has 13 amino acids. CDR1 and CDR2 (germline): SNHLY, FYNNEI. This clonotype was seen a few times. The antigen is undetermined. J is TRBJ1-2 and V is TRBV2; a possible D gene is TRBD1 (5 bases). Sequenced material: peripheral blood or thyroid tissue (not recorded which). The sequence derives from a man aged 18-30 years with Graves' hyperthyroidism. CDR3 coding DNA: TGTGCCAGCACCGGACAAGTAGGCTATGGCTACACCTTC. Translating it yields CASTGQVGYGYTF.